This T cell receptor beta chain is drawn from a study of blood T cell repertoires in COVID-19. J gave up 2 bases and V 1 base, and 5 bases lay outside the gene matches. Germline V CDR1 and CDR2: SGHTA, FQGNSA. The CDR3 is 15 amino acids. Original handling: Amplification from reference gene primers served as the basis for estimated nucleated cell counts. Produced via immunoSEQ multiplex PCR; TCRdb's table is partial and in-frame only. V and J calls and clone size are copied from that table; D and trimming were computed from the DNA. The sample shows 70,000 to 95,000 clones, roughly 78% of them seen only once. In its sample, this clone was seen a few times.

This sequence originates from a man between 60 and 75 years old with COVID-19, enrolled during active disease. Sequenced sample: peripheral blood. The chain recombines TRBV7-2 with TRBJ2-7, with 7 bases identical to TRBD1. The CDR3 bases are TGTGCCAGCAGCTTAGGGACAGGATACACCTACGAGCAGTACTTC. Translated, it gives CASSLGTGYTYEQYF.